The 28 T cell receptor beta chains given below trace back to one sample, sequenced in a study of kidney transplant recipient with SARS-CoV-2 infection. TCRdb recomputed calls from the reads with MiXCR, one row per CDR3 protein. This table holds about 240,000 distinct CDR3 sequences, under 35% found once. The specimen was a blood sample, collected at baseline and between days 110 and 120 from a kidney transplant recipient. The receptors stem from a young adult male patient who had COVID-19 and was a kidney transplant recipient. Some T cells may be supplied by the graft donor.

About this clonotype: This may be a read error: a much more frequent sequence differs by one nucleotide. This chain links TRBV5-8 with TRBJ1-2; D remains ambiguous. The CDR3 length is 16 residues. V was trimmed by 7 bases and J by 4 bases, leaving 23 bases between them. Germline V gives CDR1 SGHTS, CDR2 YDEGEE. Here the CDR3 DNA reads TGTGCCAGCCGGCGGAGTCATCCACGAAAGACCTATGGCTACACCTTC. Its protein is CASRRSHPRKTYGYTF.

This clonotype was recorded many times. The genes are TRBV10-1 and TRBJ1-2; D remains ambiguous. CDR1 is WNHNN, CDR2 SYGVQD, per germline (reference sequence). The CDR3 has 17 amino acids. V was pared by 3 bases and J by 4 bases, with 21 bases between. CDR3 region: CASSDQVRSRKTYGYTF. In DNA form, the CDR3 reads TGCGCCAGCAGTGACCAGGTAAGATCGCGAAAGACCTATGGCTACACCTTC.

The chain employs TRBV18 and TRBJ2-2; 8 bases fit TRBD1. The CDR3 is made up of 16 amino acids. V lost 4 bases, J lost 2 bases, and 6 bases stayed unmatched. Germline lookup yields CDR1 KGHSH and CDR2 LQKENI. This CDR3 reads CASSRLDRDNTGELFF. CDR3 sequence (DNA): TGTGCCAGCTCACGACTGGACAGGGACAACACCGGGGAGCTGTTTTTT.

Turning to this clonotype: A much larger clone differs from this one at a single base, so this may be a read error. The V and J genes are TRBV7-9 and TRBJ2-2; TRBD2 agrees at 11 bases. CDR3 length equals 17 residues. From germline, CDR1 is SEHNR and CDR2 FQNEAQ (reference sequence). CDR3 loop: CASNLTVTSGRYGELFF. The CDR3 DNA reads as TGTGCCAGCAACTTAACCGTTACTAGCGGGAGATACGGGGAGCTGTTTTTT. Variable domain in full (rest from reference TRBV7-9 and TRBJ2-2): DTGVSQNPRHKITKRGQNVTFRCDPISEHNRLYWYRQTLGQGPEFLTYFQNEAQLEKSRLLSDRFSAERPKGSFSTLEIQRTEQGDSAMYLCASNLTVTSGRYGELFFGEGSRLTVL.

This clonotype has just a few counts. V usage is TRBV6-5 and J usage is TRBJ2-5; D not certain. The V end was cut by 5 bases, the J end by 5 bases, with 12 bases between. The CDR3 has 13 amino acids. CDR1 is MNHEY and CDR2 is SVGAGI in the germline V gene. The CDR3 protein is CASSRTRRETQYF. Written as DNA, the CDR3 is TGTGCCAGCAGTAGGACCAGGCGGGAGACCCAGTACTTC.

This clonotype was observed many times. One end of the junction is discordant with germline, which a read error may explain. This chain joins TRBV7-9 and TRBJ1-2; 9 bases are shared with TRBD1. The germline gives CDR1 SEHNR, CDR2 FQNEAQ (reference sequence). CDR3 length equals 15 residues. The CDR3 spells CASSSLVPGQGWLAF. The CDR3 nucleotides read TGTGCCAGCAGCTCCCTCGTCCCGGGACAGGGTTGGCTGGCCTTC.

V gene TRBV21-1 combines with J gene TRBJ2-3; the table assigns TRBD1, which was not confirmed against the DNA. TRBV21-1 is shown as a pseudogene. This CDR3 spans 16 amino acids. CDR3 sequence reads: CTSSPRDRGITDTQYF. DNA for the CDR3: TGTACCAGCAGCCCCCGGGACAGGGGGATCACAGATACGCAGTATTTT.

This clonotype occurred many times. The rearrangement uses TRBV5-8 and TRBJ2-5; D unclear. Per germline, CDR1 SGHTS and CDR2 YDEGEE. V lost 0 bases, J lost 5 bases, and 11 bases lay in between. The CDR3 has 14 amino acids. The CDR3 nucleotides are TGTGCCAGCAGCTTGGTTAATCAGGTGGAGACCCAGTACTTC. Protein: CASSLVNQVETQYF. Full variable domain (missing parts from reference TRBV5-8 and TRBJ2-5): EAGVTQSPTHLIKTRGQQATLRCSPISGHTSVYWYQQALGLGLQFLLWYDEGEERNRGNFPPRFSGRQFPNYSSELNVNALELEDSALYLCASSLVNQVETQYFGPGTRLLVL.

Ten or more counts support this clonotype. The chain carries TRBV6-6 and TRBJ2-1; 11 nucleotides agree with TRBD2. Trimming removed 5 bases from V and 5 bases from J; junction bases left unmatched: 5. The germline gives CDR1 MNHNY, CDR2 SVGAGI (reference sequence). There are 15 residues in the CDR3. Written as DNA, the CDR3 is TGTGCCAGCAGTACCGGGACTAGCGGCGACAATGAGCAGTTCTTC. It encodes CASSTGTSGDNEQFF.

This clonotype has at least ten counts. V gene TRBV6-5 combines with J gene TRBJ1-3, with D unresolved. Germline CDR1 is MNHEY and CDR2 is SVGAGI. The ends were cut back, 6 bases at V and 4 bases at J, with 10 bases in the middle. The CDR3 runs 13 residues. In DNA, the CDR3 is TGTGCCAGCAGGAGCCCGGGGGGAAACACCATATATTTT. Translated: CASRSPGGNTIYF.

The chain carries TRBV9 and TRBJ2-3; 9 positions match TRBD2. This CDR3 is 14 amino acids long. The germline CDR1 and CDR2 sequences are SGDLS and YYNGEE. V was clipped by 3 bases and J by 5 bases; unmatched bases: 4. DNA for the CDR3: TGTGCCAGCAGCGCTAGCGGGAAGTTAGATACGCAGTATTTT. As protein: CASSASGKLDTQYF. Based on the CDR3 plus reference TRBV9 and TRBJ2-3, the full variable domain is DSGVTQTPKHLITATGQRVTLRCSPRSGDLSVYWYQQSLDQGLQFLIQYYNGEERAKGNILERFSAQQFPDLHSELNLSSLELGDSALYFCASSASGKLDTQYFGPGTRLTVL.

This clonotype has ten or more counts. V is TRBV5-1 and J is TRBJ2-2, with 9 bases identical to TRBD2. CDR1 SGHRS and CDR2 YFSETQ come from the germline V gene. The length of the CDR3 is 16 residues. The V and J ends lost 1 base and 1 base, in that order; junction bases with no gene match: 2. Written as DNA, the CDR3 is TGCGCCAGCAGCTTGAAGACTAGCGGGAACACCGGGGAGCTGTTTTTT. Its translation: CASSLKTSGNTGELFF.

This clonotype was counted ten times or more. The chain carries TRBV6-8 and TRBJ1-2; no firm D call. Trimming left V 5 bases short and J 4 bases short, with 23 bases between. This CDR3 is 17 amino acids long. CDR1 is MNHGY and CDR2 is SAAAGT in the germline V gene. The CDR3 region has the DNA TGTGCCAGCAGTCAAGTTCGACGCTCTAGAAAGACCTATGGCTACACCTTC. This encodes CASSQVRRSRKTYGYTF.

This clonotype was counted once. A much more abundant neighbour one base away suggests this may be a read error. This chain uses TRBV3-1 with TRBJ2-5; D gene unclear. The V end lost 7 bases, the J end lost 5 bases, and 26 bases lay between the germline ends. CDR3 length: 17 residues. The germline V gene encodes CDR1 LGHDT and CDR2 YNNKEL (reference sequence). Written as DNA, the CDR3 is TGTGCCAGCACCTCGAATCTTCCCATTTCTTTCTCTGAGACCCAGTACTTC. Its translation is CASTSNLPISFSETQYF.

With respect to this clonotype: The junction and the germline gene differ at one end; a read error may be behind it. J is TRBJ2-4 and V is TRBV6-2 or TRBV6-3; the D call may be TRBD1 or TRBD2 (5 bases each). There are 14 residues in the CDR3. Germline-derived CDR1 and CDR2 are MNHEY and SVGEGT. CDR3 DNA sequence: TGTGCCAGCAGTTACTCGGGCGGCGGCAGGGACCTCCTCTTC. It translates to CASSYSGGGRDLLF.

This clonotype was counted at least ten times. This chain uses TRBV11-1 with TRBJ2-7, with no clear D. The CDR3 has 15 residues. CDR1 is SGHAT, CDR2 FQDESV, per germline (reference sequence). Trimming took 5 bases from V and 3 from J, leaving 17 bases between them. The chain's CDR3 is CASSIDRNPLYEQYF. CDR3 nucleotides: TGTGCCAGCAGCATTGACCGGAATCCTCTCTACGAGCAGTACTTC.

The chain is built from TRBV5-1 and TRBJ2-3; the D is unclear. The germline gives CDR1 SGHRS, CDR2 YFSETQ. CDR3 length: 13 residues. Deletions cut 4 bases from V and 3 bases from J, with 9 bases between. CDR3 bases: TGCGCCAGCAGCCTTTATAGAACAGATACGCAGTATTTT. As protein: CASSLYRTDTQYF.

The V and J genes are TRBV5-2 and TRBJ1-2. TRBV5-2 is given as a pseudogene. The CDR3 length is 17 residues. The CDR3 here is CASKSSKRVRKTYGHTF. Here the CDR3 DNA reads TGTGCCAGCAAGTCATCAAAGAGGGTACGAAAGACCTATGGCCACACCTTC.

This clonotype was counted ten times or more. Written as DNA, the CDR3 is TGTGCCAGCAGCTTTCTCGGTCCTAATCAGCCCCAGCATTTT. It translates to CASSFLGPNQPQHF. This chain connects TRBV7-2 to TRBJ1-5; D call uncertain. Trimming removed 3 bases from V and 4 bases from J, with 10 bases in between. CDR1 is SGHTA, CDR2 FQGNSA, per germline. The CDR3 has 14 amino acids.

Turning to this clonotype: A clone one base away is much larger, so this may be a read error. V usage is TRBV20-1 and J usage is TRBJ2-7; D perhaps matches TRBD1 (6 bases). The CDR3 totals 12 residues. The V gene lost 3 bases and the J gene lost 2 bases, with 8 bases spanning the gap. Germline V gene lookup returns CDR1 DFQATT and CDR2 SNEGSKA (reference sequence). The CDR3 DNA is TGCAGTGCTAGCCGGGACACCTACGAGCAGTACTTC. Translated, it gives CSASRDTYEQYF.

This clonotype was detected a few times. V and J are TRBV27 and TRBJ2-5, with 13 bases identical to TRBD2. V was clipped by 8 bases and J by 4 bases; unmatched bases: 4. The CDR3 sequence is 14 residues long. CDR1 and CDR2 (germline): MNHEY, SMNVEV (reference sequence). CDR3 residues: CASGGLAGAETQYF. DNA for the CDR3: TGTGCCAGCGGCGGACTAGCGGGAGCAGAGACCCAGTACTTC.

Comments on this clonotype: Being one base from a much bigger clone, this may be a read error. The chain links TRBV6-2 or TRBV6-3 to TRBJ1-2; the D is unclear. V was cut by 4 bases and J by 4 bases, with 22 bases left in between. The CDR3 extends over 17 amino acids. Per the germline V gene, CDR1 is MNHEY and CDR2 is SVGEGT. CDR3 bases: TGTGCCAGCAGTTCTCCTATCTACATCGGAAAGACCTATGGCTACACCTTC. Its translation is CASSSPIYIGKTYGYTF.

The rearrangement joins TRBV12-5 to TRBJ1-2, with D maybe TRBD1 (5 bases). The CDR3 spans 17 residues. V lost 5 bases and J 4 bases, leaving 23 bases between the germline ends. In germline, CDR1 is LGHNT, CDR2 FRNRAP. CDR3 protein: CASGVARLQGKTYGYTF. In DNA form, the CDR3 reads TGTGCTAGTGGTGTCGCACGTTTGCAGGGAAAGACCTATGGCTACACCTTC. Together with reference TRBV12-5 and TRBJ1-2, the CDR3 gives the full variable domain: DARVTQTPRHKVTEMGQEVTMRCQPILGHNTVFWYRQTMMQGLELLAYFRNRAPLDDSGMPKDRFSAEMPDATLATLKIQPSEPRDSAVYFCASGVARLQGKTYGYTFGSGTRLTVV.

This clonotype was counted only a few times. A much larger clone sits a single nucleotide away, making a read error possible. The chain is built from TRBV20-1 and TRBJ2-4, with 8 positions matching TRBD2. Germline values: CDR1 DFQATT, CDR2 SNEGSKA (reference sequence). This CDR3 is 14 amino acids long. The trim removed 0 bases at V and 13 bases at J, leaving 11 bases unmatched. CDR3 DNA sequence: TGCAGTGCTAGAGATAGCGGGGACTCCTACGGGCAGTACTTC. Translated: CSARDSGDSYGQYF.

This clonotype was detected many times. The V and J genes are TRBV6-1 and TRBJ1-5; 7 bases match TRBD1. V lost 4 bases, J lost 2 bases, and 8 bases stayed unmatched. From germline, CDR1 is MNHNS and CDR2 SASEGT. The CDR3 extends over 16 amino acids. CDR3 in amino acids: CASSVRQGVGNQPQHF. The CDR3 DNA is TGTGCCAGCAGTGTACGACAGGGAGTGGGCAATCAGCCCCAGCATTTT.

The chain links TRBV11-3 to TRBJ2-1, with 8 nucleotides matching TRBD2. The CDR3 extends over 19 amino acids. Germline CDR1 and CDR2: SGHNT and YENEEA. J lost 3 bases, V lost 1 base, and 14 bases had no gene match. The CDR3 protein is CASSLGWVGSREDYNEQFF. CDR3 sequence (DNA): TGTGCCAGCAGCTTAGGGTGGGTCGGTTCGCGGGAGGACTACAATGAGCAGTTCTTC.

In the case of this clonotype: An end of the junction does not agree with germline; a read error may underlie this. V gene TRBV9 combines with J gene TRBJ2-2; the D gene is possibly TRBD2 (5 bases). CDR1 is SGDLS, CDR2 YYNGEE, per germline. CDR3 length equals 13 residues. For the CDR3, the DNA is TGTGCCGGCAGCGATCTAAGTTACGGGGAGCTGTTTTTC. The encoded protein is CAGSDLSYGELFF.

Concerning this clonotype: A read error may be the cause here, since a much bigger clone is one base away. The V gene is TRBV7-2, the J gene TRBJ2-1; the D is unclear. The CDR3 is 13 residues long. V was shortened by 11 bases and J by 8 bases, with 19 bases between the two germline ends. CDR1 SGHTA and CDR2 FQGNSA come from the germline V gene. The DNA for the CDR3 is TGTGCCGGCACCAGAAACTTCCCCCATGAGCAGTTCTTC. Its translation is CAGTRNFPHEQFF.